One sample yielded the 25 T cell receptor beta chains listed below, sequenced in a study of patients and donors after allogeneic stem cell transplantation. TCRdb ran MiXCR on the RT-PCR reads and lists one entry per CDR3 protein. The sample consists of hundreds of thousands of distinct CDR3 sequences, around 16% of them appearing once. The specimen was blood, either unsorted or a sorted T cell fraction (not recorded which). Receptor source: a human donor who was either an allogeneic HSCT recipient or a stem cell or donor lymphocyte infusion donor (not recorded which). It is not recorded whose cells these are; they may come from a transplant donor.

This sequence joins TRBV18 and TRBJ2-5; D call uncertain. V shed 4 bases and J shed 0 bases, with 12 bases lying between them. Germline V gene lookup returns CDR1 KGHSH and CDR2 LQKENI. CDR3 length: 15 amino acids. CDR3 sequence reads: CASSRRTPYQETQYF. DNA of the CDR3: TGTGCCAGCTCACGTCGAACCCCGTACCAAGAGACCCAGTACTTC.

The sample holds a few counts of this clonotype. The chain employs TRBV27 and TRBJ2-3; 7 positions match TRBD1. CDR1 and CDR2 (germline): MNHEY, SMNVEV (reference sequence). This CDR3 comprises 17 residues. V dropped 6 bases and J dropped 0; count of bases not matched to a gene: 12. Here the CDR3 reads CASSKQGPLPSTDTQYF. CDR3 sequence (DNA): TGTGCCAGCAGCAAACAGGGGCCACTTCCTAGCACAGATACGCAGTATTTT.

The chain joins TRBV7-6 to TRBJ2-5, with 9 nucleotides matching TRBD1. Germline loops: CDR1 SGHVS, CDR2 FNYEAQ. The CDR3 loop spans 17 amino acids. The V and J ends lost 2 bases and 5 bases, in that order; junction bases with no gene match: 12. The CDR3 DNA sequence: TGTGCCAGCAGCTTAAAGCGTTTAGACAGGGGGATCGAGACCCAGTACTTC. Protein sequence: CASSLKRLDRGIETQYF.

This chain connects TRBV19 to TRBJ1-5; D is possibly TRBD1 (6 bases). The CDR3 is 14 residues long. Germline V CDR1 and CDR2: LNHDA, SQIVND (reference sequence). The V gene lost 5 bases and the J gene lost 4 bases, with 12 bases spanning the gap. CDR3 in amino acids: CASSGGHWNQPQHF. CDR3 in DNA: TGTGCCAGTAGTGGGGGGCATTGGAATCAGCCCCAGCATTTT.

The V call is TRBV27, the J call TRBJ2-7; D remains ambiguous. This CDR3 contains 14 residues. Germline values: CDR1 MNHEY, CDR2 SMNVEV (reference sequence). Trimming cost V 1 base and J 0 bases, with 7 bases left between them. As DNA, the CDR3 is TGTGCCAGCAGTTTATTTCCGGCCTCCTACGAGCAGTACTTC. Its protein product is CASSLFPASYEQYF.

The chain carries TRBV5-1 and TRBJ2-7; 7 positions agree with TRBD1. CDR3 size: 13 residues. The germline gives CDR1 SGHRS, CDR2 YFSETQ. Trimming removed 4 bases from V and 4 bases from J; junction bases left unmatched: 5. In DNA form, the CDR3 reads TGCGCCAGCAGCAAAAGGACAGGTTACGAGCAGTACTTC. Protein sequence: CASSKRTGYEQYF. The whole variable domain, filled in from reference TRBV5-1 and TRBJ2-7, reads KAGVTQTPRYLIKTRGQQVTLSCSPISGHRSVSWYQQTPGQGLQFLFEYFSETQRNKGNFPGRFSGRQFSNSRSEMNVSTLELGDSALYLCASSKRTGYEQYFGPGTRLTVT.

In its sample, this clonotype was seen many times. The chain employs TRBV7-8 and TRBJ2-7, with D possibly TRBD2 on 5 matching bases. CDR1 and CDR2 from the germline V gene are SGHVS and FQNEAQ. V dropped 7 bases and J dropped 5 bases, with 21 bases sitting between them. This CDR3 is 15 amino acids long. The CDR3 sequence is CASTRSEAPLDEQYF. CDR3 coding DNA: TGTGCCAGCACCCGCTCGGAGGCACCTTTGGACGAGCAGTACTTC. Complete variable domain (other parts from reference TRBV7-8 and TRBJ2-7): GAGVSQSPRYKVAKRGQDVALRCDPISGHVSLFWYQQALGQGPEFLTYFQNEAQLDKSGLPSDRFFAERPEGSVSTLKIQRTQQEDSAVYLCASTRSEAPLDEQYFGPGTRLTVT.

V gene TRBV20-1 combines with J gene TRBJ1-1; the D gene is possibly TRBD1 (6 bases). Trimming took off 0 bases at V and 1 base at J, with 18 bases between the two ends. The V gene's germline CDR1 is DFQATT and CDR2 SNEGSKA (reference sequence). The CDR3 is 17 amino acids. Written as DNA, the CDR3 is TGCAGTGCTAGAGATCCCCCCCCAGGGGAAGGGAACACTGAAGCTTTCTTT. Its translation is CSARDPPPGEGNTEAFF.

This clonotype was counted many times. This could be a read error, since a much larger clone is one nucleotide away. The chain employs TRBV4-1 and TRBJ2-1; TRBD2 aligns across 11 bases. The CDR3 is 15 amino acids. V was pared by 4 bases and J by 2 bases, with 1 base of the junction left unmatched. Germline V lookup: CDR1 MGHRA, CDR2 YSYEKL. This CDR3 is CASSLSGGAYNEQFF. Written as DNA, the CDR3 is TGCGCCAGCAGCCTTAGCGGGGGGGCCTACAATGAGCAGTTCTTC.

The rearrangement uses TRBV5-1 and TRBJ2-6; 8 nucleotides line up with TRBD1. Germline V CDR1 and CDR2: SGHRS, YFSETQ. With 0 bases clipped from V and 3 bases from J, the junction kept 5 bases outside the gene matches. The CDR3 loop spans 17 amino acids. This chain's CDR3 is CASSLEPTGVGANVLTF. The CDR3 DNA sequence: TGCGCCAGCAGCTTGGAACCGACAGGGGTTGGGGCCAACGTCCTGACTTTC.

This clonotype has at least ten counts. The rearrangement uses TRBV7-9 and TRBJ2-1; 11 nucleotides agree with TRBD1. The V segment lost 3 bases and the J segment 10 bases; nucleotides outside the gene matches: 2. Per the germline V gene, CDR1 is SEHNR and CDR2 is FQNEAQ (reference sequence). The CDR3 totals 13 residues. The DNA for the CDR3 is TGTGCCAGCAGCTTCCGGGACAGGGGGGAGCAGTTCTTC. This translates into CASSFRDRGEQFF.

The V gene is TRBV6-5, the J gene TRBJ2-7; unclear D gene. Germline values: CDR1 MNHEY, CDR2 SVGAGI. The V gene lost 2 bases and the J gene lost 5 bases, with 16 bases spanning the gap. This CDR3 spans 15 amino acids. The CDR3 reads CASSYIGPSRDEQYF. The CDR3 coding sequence is TGTGCCAGCAGTTACATCGGCCCCTCAAGAGACGAGCAGTACTTC.

This clonotype appeared many times. The chain recombines TRBV9 with TRBJ2-1; 7 positions agree with TRBD2. V lost 0 bases, J lost 1 base, and 1 base stayed unmatched. Germline V gives CDR1 SGDLS, CDR2 YYNGEE. The CDR3 covers 15 residues. CDR3 in DNA: TGTGCCAGCAGCGTAGACGGGGGGTCCTACAATGAGCAGTTCTTC. Encoded protein: CASSVDGGSYNEQFF. The complete variable domain, with remaining parts taken from reference TRBV9 and TRBJ2-1, reads DSGVTQTPKHLITATGQRVTLRCSPRSGDLSVYWYQQSLDQGLQFLIQYYNGEERAKGNILERFSAQQFPDLHSELNLSSLELGDSALYFCASSVDGGSYNEQFFGPGTRLTVL.

This clonotype turned up a few times. V is TRBV6-1 and J is TRBJ2-1; 12 bases are a match to TRBD1. V dropped 7 bases and J dropped 9; count of bases not matched to a gene: 10. The length of the CDR3 is 15 residues. Germline V gene sequence: CDR1 MNHNS, CDR2 SASEGT. In DNA form, the CDR3 reads TGTGCCAGCAATTCGATGGGGACAGGGGGCCGTGAGCAGTTCTTC. Encoded protein: CASNSMGTGGREQFF.

This clonotype was picked up many times. This rearrangement joins TRBV20-1 to TRBJ2-7; no reliable D call. The length of the CDR3 is 15 residues. Trimming pared 3 bases from V and 7 bases from J, leaving 22 bases between. Germline V gives CDR1 DFQATT, CDR2 SNEGSKA (reference sequence). CDR3 sequence (DNA): TGCAGTGCTAGTCGTTTGCGCAGCCGATACCTGGAGCAGTACTTC. Encoded protein: CSASRLRSRYLEQYF.

The rearrangement links TRBV30 to TRBJ2-3, with TRBD2 identical over 9 bases. Per germline, CDR1 GTSNPN and CDR2 SVGIG (reference sequence). The CDR3 totals 15 residues. J gave up 3 bases and V 4 bases, and 8 bases lay outside the gene matches. The CDR3 DNA is TGTGCCTGGATTCCGCTAGCGGGGTTGACAGATACGCAGTATTTT. Translated, it gives CAWIPLAGLTDTQYF.

This chain uses TRBV4-1 with TRBJ2-5; perhaps TRBD2 as D (7 bases). The V gene lost 0 bases and the J gene lost 0 bases, with 11 bases spanning the gap. CDR1 and CDR2 from the germline V gene are MGHRA and YSYEKL. The CDR3 has 16 amino acids. The CDR3 sequence: CASSQEGGGHQETQYF. In DNA, the CDR3 is TGCGCCAGCAGCCAAGAAGGGGGGGGGCACCAAGAGACCCAGTACTTC.

This clonotype was recorded a few times. The chain joins TRBV24-1 to TRBJ2-1; D perhaps matches TRBD1 (6 bases). Trimming cost V 6 bases and J 2 bases, with 7 bases left between them. This CDR3 comprises 13 residues. Germline V gene data show CDR1 as KGHDR and CDR2 as SFDVKD. The CDR3 reads CATSSGAYNEQFF. The CDR3 nucleotides read TGTGCCACCAGTTCAGGGGCCTACAATGAGCAGTTCTTC.

This clonotype showed up many times. The chain has TRBV13 and TRBJ2-3; 10 nucleotides line up with TRBD2. Germline CDR1 and CDR2: PRHDT and FYEKMQ (reference sequence). V shed 7 bases and J 3 bases; nucleotides not matched to a gene: 7. This CDR3 has 15 residues. In DNA, the CDR3 is TGTGCCAGCAACCCCACTAGCGGGGCAACAGATACGCAGTATTTT. Protein sequence: CASNPTSGATDTQYF.

This clonotype was seen more than once but under ten times. For the CDR3, the DNA is TGTGCCAGCAGCCACGAACAGGGGGGCCCCTCTGGGGCCAACGTCCTGACTTTC. Translated: CASSHEQGGPSGANVLTF. V is TRBV6-1 and J is TRBJ2-6; TRBD1 agrees at 8 bases. This CDR3 contains 18 residues. Germline CDR1 and CDR2: MNHNS and SASEGT. Trimming removed 6 bases from V and 0 bases from J; junction bases left unmatched: 10.

This clonotype was counted a single time. The V call is TRBV11-2, the J call TRBJ2-3; D unclear. With 6 bases removed from V and 2 bases from J, the gap between germline ends came to 15 bases. CDR3 length: 15 amino acids. The germline V gene encodes CDR1 SGHAT and CDR2 FQNNGV. This chain's CDR3 is CASRMGTDPTDTQYF. The CDR3 DNA follows: TGTGCCAGCAGAATGGGAACCGACCCCACAGATACGCAGTATTTT.

The rearrangement links TRBV7-9 to TRBJ2-2; a possible D gene is TRBD2 (5 bases). Trimming took off 5 bases at V and 7 bases at J, with 8 bases between the two ends. Per the germline V gene, CDR1 is SEHNR and CDR2 is FQNEAQ (reference sequence). The CDR3 loop spans 12 amino acids. The CDR3 reads CASSRGNGELFF. In nucleotides, the CDR3 is TGTGCCAGCAGCCGGGGAAACGGGGAGCTGTTTTTT.

The V call is TRBV7-9, the J call TRBJ2-5; 8 bases fit TRBD2. Germline V gene sequence: CDR1 SEHNR, CDR2 FQNEAQ (reference sequence). The CDR3 has 15 amino acids. The ends lost 4 bases at V and 0 bases at J; junction bases unmatched: 4. CDR3 in DNA: TGTGCCAGCAGCTCAGCGGGGGCGTACCAAGAGACCCAGTACTTC. Protein product: CASSSAGAYQETQYF.

This clonotype appeared a single time. The chain employs TRBV19 and TRBJ2-7, with 7 bases that match TRBD1. V trimming: 6 bases; J trimming: 5 bases; junction bases outside the gene matches: 13. The CDR3 spans 15 residues. CDR1 and CDR2 (germline): LNHDA, SQIVND (reference sequence). CDR3 bases: TGTGCCAGTAGGCCGTCGACAGGGTGGGCCGACGAGCAGTACTTC. Amino acids: CASRPSTGWADEQYF.

This chain links TRBV29-1 with TRBJ1-1; TRBD1 might be the D (6 bases). CDR3 length: 14 residues. Deletions cut 1 base from V and 1 base from J, with 10 bases between. Germline V gene sequence: CDR1 SQVTM, CDR2 ANQGSEA. CDR3 protein: CSVEVRGQNTEAFF. CDR3 nucleotide sequence: TGCAGCGTTGAAGTTCGGGGGCAGAACACTGAAGCTTTCTTT.